This entry concerns a single T cell receptor (beta chain). Antigen specificity is unknown. CDR3 length equals 14 residues. Germline values: CDR1 SGHTA, CDR2 FQGNSA. The germline V and J ends were trimmed by 2 bases and 7 bases, with 9 bases remaining between them. It was with 60 Vbeta and 13 Jbeta primers that the PCR ran. Some clones are missing from TCRdb's copy, which holds only in-frame ones; the method was immunoSEQ multiplex PCR. This sample carries approximately 110,000 clones, 74% of them seen once, and the ten largest clones take 4% to 5%. These data come from a study of cytomegalovirus exposure and HLA in healthy donors. Study-level findings and limits: There were some public TCRs occurring in many donors, but most TCR sequences were rare.

The rearrangement joins TRBV7-2 to TRBJ1-6; D gene uncertain. The source is a woman between 50 and 59 years old in good health and CMV-seropositive. The sequencing input was PBMCs. CDR3 region: CASSLKWPNSPLHF. The CDR3, as DNA: TGTGCCAGCAGCTTAAAATGGCCAAATTCACCCCTCCACTTT.